This TCR beta chain was retrieved from a study of T-cell memory formation after mild COVID-19. Findings and caveats of the study: CD4+ clones that contracted lay mainly in CM and EM; CD8+ ones lay in EMRA.

Constant-segment primers were used for 5'RACE, and the resulting TCR alpha and TCR beta cDNA libraries carried sample barcodes and UMIs. TCRdb ran MiXCR on the 5' RACE reads and lists one entry per CDR3 protein. The data show approximately 46,000 distinct CDR3 sequences, approximately 7% seen once. This clonotype was detected ten times or more. The antigen remains undetermined. V lost 1 base, J lost 8 bases, and 5 bases lay in between. The CDR3 totals 11 residues. The sequence was obtained from an adult who had mild COVID-19 (a few samples of this study predate the infection). Cell type and time point are not known. Material: PBMCs or a T cell subset sorted from them (not recorded which). The chain uses TRBV12-3 or TRBV12-4 and TRBJ1-1, with unresolved D. The CDR3 nucleotides are TGTGCCAGCAGTTTAGAATTGGAAGCTTTCTTT. It codes for CASSLELEAFF.